The rows below give T cell receptor beta chains drawn from one sample of a study of cytomegalovirus exposure and HLA in healthy donors. Profiled with immunoSEQ multiplex PCR; TCRdb holds only in-frame clones, not every one. The sample consists of under 150,000 clones, roughly 89% of them appearing once. Sequencing was carried out using PBMCs. These receptors were obtained from a woman aged 30 to 39 in good health and CMV-seronegative. CDR3s include the opening cysteine and the closing phenylalanine or tryptophan. The D gene is left open where the match is weak. Part of the rows lack a size; the others show once, few, many or a class for expanded clones.

j_gene: TRBJ2-2; d_gene: .; abundance: .; v_gene: TRBV9; CDR3aa: CASSSPGASNTGELFF; CDR3nt: TGTGCCAGCAGCTCACCAGGGGCTTCGAACACCGGGGAGCTGTTTTTT
j_gene: TRBJ2-3; d_gene: .; abundance: .; v_gene: TRBV11-2; CDR3aa: CASSLGGSSTDTQYF; CDR3nt: TGTGCCAGCAGCTTAGGAGGCAGTAGCACAGATACGCAGTATTTT
j_gene: TRBJ2-1; d_gene: TRBD2; abundance: once; v_gene: TRBV28; CDR3aa: CASSPPLTSGGEQFF; CDR3nt: TGTGCCAGCAGTCCCCCTTTGACTAGCGGGGGTGAGCAGTTCTTC
j_gene: TRBJ2-7; d_gene: .; abundance: once; v_gene: TRBV5-6; CDR3aa: CASSLGYGVYEQYF; CDR3nt: TGTGCCAGCAGCTTGGGTTACGGAGTCTACGAGCAGTACTTC
j_gene: TRBJ1-2; d_gene: .; abundance: .; v_gene: TRBV6-6; CDR3aa: CASRGMGGRDNYGYTF; CDR3nt: TGTGCCAGCAGGGGGATGGGGGGAAGGGATAACTATGGCTACACCTTC
j_gene: TRBJ1-1; d_gene: TRBD1; abundance: .; v_gene: TRBV30; CDR3aa: CAHTGQGFTEAFF; CDR3nt: TGTGCCCATACCGGACAGGGCTTCACTGAAGCTTTCTTT
j_gene: TRBJ2-5; d_gene: TRBD2; abundance: .; v_gene: TRBV15; CDR3aa: CATSSWEGETQYF; CDR3nt: TGTGCCACCAGCTCGTGGGAGGGGGAGACCCAGTACTTC
j_gene: TRBJ1-5; d_gene: TRBD1; abundance: .; v_gene: TRBV19; CDR3aa: CASSGQGLHQPQHF; CDR3nt: TGTGCCAGTAGTGGACAGGGGTTACATCAGCCCCAGCATTTT
j_gene: TRBJ1-3; d_gene: .; abundance: .; v_gene: TRBV5-6; CDR3aa: CASRPGYGNTIYF; CDR3nt: TGTGCCAGCAGGCCAGGGTATGGAAACACCATATATTTT
j_gene: TRBJ1-5; d_gene: .; abundance: .; v_gene: TRBV6-5; CDR3aa: CASSDGHNQPQHF; CDR3nt: TGTGCCAGCAGTGATGGGCACAATCAGCCCCAGCATTTT
j_gene: TRBJ1-2; d_gene: .; abundance: .; v_gene: TRBV9; CDR3aa: CASSVGLQPLGYTF; CDR3nt: TGTGCCAGCAGCGTGGGGCTGCAACCTCTTGGCTACACCTTC
j_gene: TRBJ2-7; d_gene: TRBD1; abundance: .; v_gene: TRBV6-1; CDR3aa: CASRIPGQGTYEQYF; CDR3nt: TGTGCCAGCAGAATACCGGGACAGGGGACCTACGAGCAGTACTTC
j_gene: TRBJ2-7; d_gene: TRBD1; abundance: .; v_gene: TRBV27; CDR3aa: CASRELRTGSGEQCF; CDR3nt: TGTGCCAGCAGGGAACTTAGGACAGGGTCGGGCGAGCAGTGCTTC
j_gene: TRBJ2-5; d_gene: TRBD1; abundance: .; v_gene: TRBV7-2; CDR3aa: CASSLAVRDRGETQYF; CDR3nt: TGTGCCAGCAGCTTAGCTGTCCGGGACAGGGGGGAGACCCAGTACTTC
j_gene: TRBJ2-1; d_gene: TRBD2; abundance: .; v_gene: TRBV7-9; CDR3aa: CASSLEGGGAYNEQFF; CDR3nt: TGTGCCAGCAGCTTAGAGGGCGGGGGGGCCTACAATGAGCAGTTCTTC
j_gene: TRBJ2-2; d_gene: .; abundance: .; v_gene: TRBV29-1; CDR3aa: CSVGHSTGELFF; CDR3nt: TGCAGCGTTGGACATAGCACCGGGGAGCTGTTTTTT
j_gene: TRBJ2-3; d_gene: TRBD1; abundance: .; v_gene: TRBV27; CDR3aa: CASSPRVYRTGHPTGDTQYF; CDR3nt: TGTGCCAGCAGTCCCAGGGTATACCGGACAGGGCACCCGACAGGGGATACGCAGTATTTT
j_gene: TRBJ2-4; d_gene: .; abundance: .; v_gene: TRBV4-1; CDR3aa: CASSQGVPLAKNIQYF; CDR3nt: TGCGCCAGCAGCCAAGGAGTACCTTTAGCCAAAAACATTCAGTACTTC
j_gene: TRBJ2-7; d_gene: TRBD2; abundance: .; v_gene: TRBV5-4; CDR3aa: CASRGGGGSGGRSYEQYF; CDR3nt: TGTGCCAGCAGGGGGGGCGGGGGCAGCGGGGGCCGGTCCTACGAGCAGTACTTC
j_gene: TRBJ1-1; d_gene: .; abundance: once; v_gene: TRBV29-1; CDR3aa: CSVWGFGGPNTEAFF; CDR3nt: TGCAGCGTATGGGGTTTCGGCGGGCCGAACACTGAAGCTTTCTTT
j_gene: TRBJ1-2; d_gene: TRBD1; abundance: .; v_gene: TRBV29-1; CDR3aa: CSALTPGQVGYGYTF; CDR3nt: TGCAGCGCTCTCACTCCGGGACAGGTGGGATATGGCTACACCTTC
j_gene: TRBJ2-5; d_gene: TRBD2; abundance: .; v_gene: TRBV7-3; CDR3aa: CASSTGLANQETQYF; CDR3nt: TGTGCCAGCAGCACCGGACTAGCGAACCAAGAGACCCAGTACTTC
j_gene: TRBJ2-7; d_gene: TRBD1; abundance: .; v_gene: TRBV30; CDR3aa: CAWRPGQGDLFLTSWEQYF; CDR3nt: TGTGCCTGGAGGCCCGGACAGGGGGACCTCTTTTTGACCTCGTGGGAGCAGTACTTC
j_gene: TRBJ1-4; d_gene: .; abundance: .; v_gene: TRBV7-9; CDR3aa: CASAGWGATNEKLFF; CDR3nt: TGTGCCAGCGCGGGTTGGGGGGCAACTAATGAAAAACTGTTTTTT
j_gene: TRBJ2-3; d_gene: .; abundance: .; v_gene: TRBV19; CDR3aa: CASSLRDSEDTQYF; CDR3nt: TGTGCCAGTAGTCTACGGGACTCGGAGGATACGCAGTATTTT
j_gene: TRBJ2-1; d_gene: TRBD2; abundance: .; v_gene: TRBV10-3; CDR3aa: CAITASGGDYNEQFF; CDR3nt: TGTGCCATCACCGCTAGCGGGGGAGATTACAATGAGCAGTTCTTC
j_gene: TRBJ1-5; d_gene: TRBD1; abundance: few; v_gene: TRBV10-3; CDR3aa: CAISGEGQSSNQPQHF; CDR3nt: TGTGCCATCAGTGGAGAGGGACAGTCTAGCAATCAGCCCCAGCATTTT
j_gene: TRBJ2-7; d_gene: .; abundance: .; v_gene: TRBV7-2; CDR3aa: CASSPPSPRGYEQYF; CDR3nt: TGTGCCAGCAGCCCCCCCTCACCCCGGGGATACGAGCAGTACTTC
j_gene: TRBJ2-5; d_gene: TRBD2; abundance: .; v_gene: TRBV18; CDR3aa: CASSASGDQETQYF; CDR3nt: TGTGCCAGCTCAGCTAGCGGGGACCAAGAGACCCAGTACTTC
j_gene: TRBJ1-1; d_gene: .; abundance: .; v_gene: TRBV2; CDR3aa: CASSFGAFRENTEAFF; CDR3nt: TGTGCCAGCAGTTTTGGTGCTTTCAGGGAGAACACTGAAGCTTTCTTT
j_gene: TRBJ2-2; d_gene: .; abundance: once; v_gene: TRBV21-1; CDR3aa: CASSRQGANTGELFF; CDR3nt: TGTGCCAGCAGCAGACAGGGGGCGAACACCGGGGAGCTGTTTTTT
j_gene: TRBJ2-7; d_gene: TRBD1; abundance: .; v_gene: TRBV5-4; CDR3aa: CASSPGGTGSIYEQYF; CDR3nt: TGTGCCAGCAGCCCGGGCGGGACAGGGTCTATCTACGAGCAGTACTTC